The 3 T cell receptor beta chains reported below all come from one sample, sequenced in a study of shared clonotypes between healthy human individuals. TCRdb keeps only in-frame clones here, not all; method: immunoSEQ multiplex PCR. Of about 1,800,000 clones listed, around 96% are singletons. Naive CD8 isolation took CD45RO-negative cells positively selected for CCR7 and excluded terminally differentiated effector memory CD45RA+ cells. The material sequenced was naive CD8+ T cells sorted from blood. The receptors stem from a man younger than 35 in good health.

J is TRBJ2-3 and V is TRBV29-1, with 9 bases fitting TRBD2. V gave up 4 bases and J gave up 2 bases; unmatched junction bases: 4. Germline CDR1 reads SQVTM; CDR2 reads ANQGSEA. The CDR3 has 14 residues. The CDR3 is CSVVGLAHTDTQYF. The CDR3 nucleotides read TGCAGCGTTGTAGGACTAGCGCACACAGATACGCAGTATTTT.

The V gene is TRBV7-9, the J gene TRBJ2-6, with TRBD2 matching over 11 bases. CDR1 is SEHNR, CDR2 FQNEAQ, per germline (reference sequence). V lost 5 bases to trimming and J lost 2 bases; unmatched junction nucleotides: 11. There are 19 residues in the CDR3. The CDR3 DNA reads as TGTGCCAGCAGCCTCCTAGGGACTAGCGGACCGACTGGGGCCAACGTCCTGACTTTC. Protein: CASSLLGTSGPTGANVLTF.

The J gene is TRBJ2-7, the V gene TRBV25-1; TRBD1 aligns across 8 bases. After removal of 5 bases from V and 3 bases from J, the junction contained 3 bases not matched to a gene. Per germline, CDR1 MGHDK and CDR2 SYGVNS. This CDR3 has 13 residues. CDR3: CASSRDRGYEQYF. The CDR3 bases are TGTGCCAGCAGTCGAGACAGGGGCTACGAGCAGTACTTC.